These 19 T cell receptor beta chains were all obtained from the same sample, sequenced in a study of CD8+ T cells in alopecia areata. In each case, RNA was isolated and then reverse transcribed into cDNA as the sequencing template. Using immunoSEQ multiplex PCR, the repertoire was profiled, and TCRdb retains in-frame clones only, with some absent. This repertoire holds some 110,000 clones, and none appear only once. Sequenced: lesional skin. These receptors were obtained from a C3H/HeJ mouse with alopecia areata. Strain haplotype at MHC: H2-k.

Of note for this clone: The listed genes are named as in mouse. The sequence runs out 4 residues before the end of the CDR3; the remainder is reconstructed from the germline J gene. The chain employs TRBV19 and TRBJ2-2, with a weak D call TRBD1 (5 bases). V lost 5 bases to trimming and J lost 3 bases, with 11 bases between them. The CDR3 contains 14 residues. Per germline, CDR1 FNHDT and CDR2 SITEND (reference sequence). CDR3 DNA, as far as it was read: TGTGCCAGCAGACGAGACAGATACACCGGG. Its protein product is CASRRDRYTG. The whole CDR3 reads CASRRDRYTGQLYF. Together with reference TRBV19 and TRBJ2-2, the CDR3 gives the full variable domain: GGIITQTPKFLIGQEGQKLTLKCQQNFNHDTMYWYRQDSGKGLRLIYYSITENDLQKGDLSEGYDASREKKSSFSLTVTSAQKNEMAVFLCASRRDRYTGQLYFGEGSKLTVL.

This clone was counted only a few times. The genes are named according to mouse. The read ends 4 residues shy of where the CDR3 ends; the end is completed using the germline J gene. The J gene is TRBJ2-3, the V gene TRBV17; D ambiguous. CDR3 size: 12 residues. CDR1 is MNHDT, CDR2 YYDKIL, per germline. V was trimmed by 3 bases and J by 3 bases, leaving 4 bases between them. The CDR3 loop reads CASSRTAETLYF. Partial CDR3 DNA: TGTGCTAGCAGTAGGACAGCAGAA. The full variable domain, with the rest looked up from reference TRBV17 and TRBJ2-3, is DTTVKQNPRYKLARVGKPVNLICSQTMNHDTMYWYQKKPNQAPKLLLFYYDKILNREADTFEKFQSSRPNNSFCSLYIGSAGLEYSAMYLCASSRTAETLYFGSGTRLTVL.

This clone was observed a few times. Gene names and germline match the mouse. The read is 4 residues too short to cover the CDR3 end, so that end is filled in from the germline J gene. The gene calls are TRBV13-3 and TRBJ2-2, with a possible D match to TRBD1 (6 bases). The CDR3 has 15 residues. Germline V lookup: CDR1 NNHDY, CDR2 SYVADS. Trimming removed 1 base at V and 2 bases at J, with 9 bases between. The sequenced CDR3 bases are TGTGCCAGCAGTGATAGGGACAAGAACACCGGG. This gives the protein CASSDRDKNTG. The full CDR3 sequence reads CASSDRDKNTGQLYF.

Ten or more counts support this clone. The gene names given are mouse names. Coverage ceases 4 residues before the CDR3 finishes, and the germline J gene fills in the end. The V call is TRBV13-3, the J call TRBJ2-5; 8 bases align to TRBD1. The CDR3 is made up of 16 amino acids. The V segment lost 0 bases and the J segment 0 bases; nucleotides outside the gene matches: 3. Germline CDR1 is NNHDY and CDR2 is SYVADS. CDR3 amino acids: CASSDGQGRNQDTQYF. Partial CDR3 DNA: TGTGCCAGCAGTGATGGACAGGGGCGTAACCAAGAC.

This clone appeared a few times. Germline and genes here are mouse. The read gets to within 4 residues of the CDR3 end, and the germline J gene fills in the rest. The rearrangement joins TRBV19 to TRBJ2-5, with D possibly TRBD2 on 6 matching bases. Trimming pared 5 bases from V and 2 bases from J, leaving 6 bases between. Germline V gene sequence: CDR1 FNHDT, CDR2 SITEND (reference sequence). The length of the CDR3 is 12 residues. CDR3 bases read: TGTGCCAGCAGACTGGGCCAAGAC. Protein sequence: CASRLGQD. The whole CDR3 reads CASRLGQDTQYF.

A few counts support this clone. The germline and genes are mouse ones. Read data end 4 residues before the CDR3 end; the end is taken from the germline J gene. J is TRBJ2-7 and V is TRBV16, with 9 bases identical to TRBD2. This CDR3 is built from 14 residues. The V gene's germline CDR1 is SGHSA and CDR2 FRNQAP. CDR3 DNA (partial): TGTGCAAGCAGCTTAGGGGACTGGGAATAT. Translated, it gives CASSLGDWEY. The CDR3 in its entirety is CASSLGDWEYEQYF.

To note about this clone: Gene and germline names: mouse. The CDR3 end is not reached by the read, which stops 4 residues before it; the germline J gene fills it in. The rearrangement uses TRBV13-1 and TRBJ2-4, with 7 nucleotides matching TRBD2. CDR3 length: 16 amino acids. In germline, CDR1 is NSHNY, CDR2 SYGAGN. After removal of 0 bases from V and 0 bases from J, the junction contained 4 bases not matched to a gene. This chain's CDR3 is CASSDALGTSQNTLYF. The sequenced part of the CDR3 DNA is TGTGCCAGCAGTGATGCACTGGGGACTAGTCAAAAC.

This clone was seen only a few times. Gene names and germline match the mouse. The read falls 4 residues short of the CDR3 end, and the missing part is taken from the germline J gene. The J gene is TRBJ2-5, the V gene TRBV19; TRBD1 agrees at 7 bases. This CDR3 has 13 amino acids. Germline CDR1 is FNHDT and CDR2 is SITEND (reference sequence). The CDR3 reads CASATGLGDTQYF. Partial CDR3 DNA: TGTGCCAGCGCGACAGGGTTGGGGGAC.

Of note for this clone: Mouse gene names apply. CDR3 region: CASGDWLGGREVFF. Partial CDR3 DNA: TGTGCCAGCGGTGATTGGCTGGGGGGGCGA. The rearrangement joins TRBV13-2 to TRBJ1-1; D might be TRBD1 (6 bases). The CDR3 end falls 4 residues outside the read, so it is completed with the germline J gene. This CDR3 has 14 amino acids. The germline V gene has CDR1 NNHNN and CDR2 SYGAGS (reference sequence).

In its sample, this clone was seen a few times. The gene symbols are mouse symbols. The read stops 4 residues short of the end of the CDR3; the missing end is completed from the germline J gene. The V and J genes are TRBV13-3 and TRBJ2-4, with D possibly TRBD1 on 6 matching bases. Trimming removed 4 bases from V and 0 bases from J, with 12 bases in between. Germline CDR1 and CDR2: NNHDY and SYVADS. The CDR3 loop spans 15 amino acids. The CDR3 region is CASSFGTLSQNTLYF. The DNA read from the CDR3 is TGTGCCAGCAGTTTTGGGACACTAAGTCAAAAC. The full variable domain, with the rest looked up from reference TRBV13-3 and TRBJ2-4, is EAAVTQSPRSKVAVTGGKVTLSCHQTNNHDYMYWYRQDTGHGLRLIHYSYVADSTEKGDIPDGYKASRPSQENFSLILELASLSQTAVYFCASSFGTLSQNTLYFGAGTRLSVL.

As regards this clone: Gene names refer to mouse genes. The read stops 4 residues short of the end of the CDR3; the missing end is completed from the germline J gene. The chain couples TRBV19 to TRBJ2-1; 8 positions agree with TRBD1. Trimming cost V 4 bases and J 4 bases; bases outside gene matches: 4. This CDR3 is 14 amino acids long. Germline V gene data show CDR1 as FNHDT and CDR2 as SITEND (reference sequence). The CDR3 reads CASSDRDRYAEQFF. The CDR3 DNA, read in part, is TGTGCCAGCAGTGACCGGGACAGGTATGCT.

A few counts support this clone. Gene names are the mouse ones. The sequenced fragment ends 4 residues before the CDR3 boundary, so the rest is inferred from the germline J gene. The chain carries TRBV13-1 and TRBJ1-2; 8 nucleotides align to TRBD1. CDR1 and CDR2 from the germline V gene are NSHNY and SYGAGN. After removal of 1 base from V and 4 bases from J, the junction contained 6 bases not matched to a gene. This CDR3 has 15 residues. CDR3 DNA, as far as it was read: TGTGCCAGCAGTGATTGGCAGGGGGCAGGCTCC. Residues: CASSDWQGAGS. The CDR3 in full is CASSDWQGAGSDYTF.

A few counts support this clone. Gene names are the mouse ones. The CDR3 end lies 4 residues beyond the end of the read and is filled in from the germline J gene. The V and J genes are TRBV13-3 and TRBJ1-1; D not certain. The germline CDR1 and CDR2 sequences are NNHDY and SYVADS. V lost 4 bases to trimming and J lost 2 bases, with 9 bases between them. CDR3 length equals 13 residues. CDR3 DNA, as far as it was read: TGTGCCAGCAGTCTGGGGTCCAACACA. The encoded protein is CASSLGSNT. The entire CDR3 protein reads CASSLGSNTEVFF.

This clone occurred a few times. Genes and germline are mouse. This CDR3 is CTCSAGPQGNTLYF. The CDR3 bases that were read are TGCACCTGCAGTGCAGGGCCCCAGGGAAAC. The rearrangement uses TRBV1 and TRBJ2-4; tentatively, D is TRBD1 (5 bases). The read halts 4 residues ahead of the CDR3 end, with the missing end drawn from the germline J gene. The CDR3 extends over 14 amino acids. The germline gives CDR1 NSQYPW, CDR2 LRSPGD (reference sequence). The variable domain in full, with the rest retrieved from reference TRBV1 and TRBJ2-4, is VTLLEQNPRWRLVPRGQAVNLRCILKNSQYPWMSWYQQDLQKQLQWLFTLRSPGDKEVKSLPGADYLATRVTDTELRLQVANMSQGRTLYCTCSAGPQGNTLYFGAGTRLSVL.

This clone was observed a few times. The genes are named according to mouse. The CDR3 end lies 4 residues beyond the end of the read and is filled in from the germline J gene. The chain uses TRBV13-1 and TRBJ2-1; D unresolved. Germline-derived CDR1 and CDR2 are NSHNY and SYGAGN. The CDR3 runs to 12 residues. The part of the CDR3 DNA that was read is TGTGCCAGCAGTGATGCACAGCCT. It specifies CASSDAQP. The whole CDR3 protein reads CASSDAQPEQFF.

Points on this clone: Gene labels here are mouse ones. Other DNA sequences within the sample encode an identical CDR3. The chain's CDR3 is CASSPTGDSYEQYF. The part of the CDR3 DNA that was read is TGTGCCAGCTCTCCGACTGGGGATTCCTAT. The V and J genes are TRBV12-2 and TRBJ2-7, with 8 positions matching TRBD2. The read gets to within 4 residues of the CDR3 end, and the germline J gene fills in the rest. V shed 2 bases and J 1 base; nucleotides not matched to a gene: 3. The germline V gene encodes CDR1 SGHLS and CDR2 HYDKME. The CDR3 runs to 14 residues.

Points on this clone: The gene names here belong to mouse. The read ends 4 residues before the CDR3 terminus; that terminus is restored from the germline J gene. The chain carries TRBV13-3 and TRBJ1-4; a possible D gene is TRBD1 (5 bases). There are 13 residues in the CDR3. V lost 7 bases and J 0 bases, leaving 7 bases between the germline ends. Per germline, CDR1 NNHDY and CDR2 SYVADS. The part of the CDR3 DNA that was read is TGTGCCAGCGGACACTTTTCCAACGAA. Its protein is CASGHFSNE. The whole CDR3 is CASGHFSNERLFF.

On this clone: Each gene name is a mouse one. The CDR3 goes on 4 residues after the read ends, and that part is filled in from the germline J gene. The J gene is TRBJ2-5, the V gene TRBV13-1; D unresolved. CDR1 and CDR2 (germline): NSHNY, SYGAGN. The CDR3 contains 15 residues. The V end lost 0 bases, the J end lost 2 bases, and 10 bases lay between the germline ends. The CDR3 is CASSDAQSFQDTQYF. The sequenced part of the CDR3 DNA is TGTGCCAGCAGTGATGCACAGTCCTTCCAAGAC.

As concerns this clone: Gene names refer to mouse genes. Read coverage stops 4 residues before the CDR3 terminus; the germline J gene supplies the remainder. The chain couples TRBV19 to TRBJ2-3; the D gene is possibly TRBD1 (6 bases). Trimming cost V 4 bases and J 0 bases, with 15 bases left between them. Germline CDR1 reads FNHDT; CDR2 reads SITEND (reference sequence). This CDR3 spans 16 amino acids. The covered CDR3 bases are TGTGCCAGCAGTCCCGTTAGGACAGCTAGTGCAGAA. It is translated as CASSPVRTASAE. The whole CDR3 region reads CASSPVRTASAETLYF.